This passage covers 4 T cell receptor beta chains from one sample sequenced in a study of post-analysis software for immune sequencing data. Whole-study findings and limits: Four or five TRBV segments were more frequent in patients than controls; TRBV5-6, TRBV5-1 and TRBV20-1 belonged to this group.

cDNA libraries for TCR beta contained unique molecular identifiers. TCRdb passed the PCR reads through MiXCR, listing each CDR3 protein once. This table has hundreds of thousands of distinct CDR3 sequences, approximately 46% appearing once. The antigens these receptors bind are not known. The specimen sequenced was blood. Receptor source: a girl under 18 with multiple sclerosis.

This clonotype has more than one count but fewer than ten. CDR3 sequence: CASSELQLGEQYF. CDR3 DNA sequence: TGTGCCAGCAGTGAATTACAGCTCGGCGAGCAGTACTTC. The chain employs TRBV25-1 and TRBJ2-7; D gene ambiguous. This CDR3 contains 13 residues. Trimming took off 1 base at V and 6 bases at J, with 10 bases between the two ends. Germline V gene sequence: CDR1 MGHDK, CDR2 SYGVNS.

This rearrangement joins TRBV6-1 to TRBJ2-3; tentative D call: TRBD1 (5 bases). This CDR3 has 14 amino acids. Between the trimmed V and J ends, which lost 6 bases and 0 bases, there was a span of 10 bases. Looked up from germline, CDR1 is MNHNS and CDR2 is SASEGT. Here the CDR3 reads CASRPPGSTDTQYF. The CDR3 nucleotides read TGTGCCAGCAGACCGCCAGGGAGCACAGATACGCAGTATTTT.

The chain combines TRBV11-2 with TRBJ2-3; D remains ambiguous. V lost 4 bases, J lost 2 bases, and 10 bases lay in between. The CDR3 totals 14 residues. Germline V gene data show CDR1 as SGHAT and CDR2 as FQNNGV. The CDR3 bases are TGTGCCAGCAGCTCGGCGCTATTCACAGATACGCAGTATTTT. It codes for CASSSALFTDTQYF.

This clonotype has just a few counts. The chain uses TRBV6-6 and TRBJ2-7; 9 bases agree with TRBD1. With V trimmed by 4 bases and J by 2 bases, 6 bases remained unmatched. The CDR3 length is 15 residues. From germline, CDR1 is MNHNY and CDR2 SVGAGI (reference sequence). CDR3 in amino acids: CASSSRTGEPYEQYF. The CDR3 DNA is TGTGCCAGCAGTTCGAGGACAGGGGAGCCCTACGAGCAGTACTTC.